This paragraph covers one T cell receptor (beta chain) sequence. Its antigen target is currently unknown. Per-base quality was not reported, and no clone a single base away is much larger than it. The immunoSEQ Assay, a bias-controlled multiplex PCR, was used to amplify TCRbeta CDR3 regions from genomic DNA. The paper's data handling went like this. Nucleated cell counts per sample were estimated from amplification of reference gene primers within the assay. To quantify the absolute abundance of each unique TCRbeta CDR3 rearrangement, sequence reads were collapsed and filtered. Productive Simpson clonality was computed per sample as the square root of Simpson's diversity index over productive rearrangements. This immuneACCESS table, as held by TCRdb, lists in-frame sequences with V and J called but not all clones. Of the missing ones, under half trace to an unresolved V gene in checked studies; the others have no known cause. V and J calls and clone size come straight from that table; D and trimming were deduced from the DNA. The sample data list more than 130,000 clones, and about 86% of these were observed just once. Together, the top ten hold roughly 4% of the sample.

The CDR3 has 15 amino acids, counting the end cysteine and phenylalanine. This entry keeps only the CDR3 DNA: 45 bases, framed from base 1. The germline V gene specifies SGHRS as CDR1 and YFSETQ as CDR2. Clipping removes 7 bases from V and 0 bases from J, with 9 as the unmatched junction base count. These data are taken from a study of blood T cell repertoires in COVID-19 (dated by TCRdb to 2020 to 2022). In the study overall: Collaborator samples came from the United States, Italy and Spain and covered acute and convalescent phases of COVID-19. The material from the prospective study consisted of cDNA or gDNA derived from T cells, B-cell-depleted T cells, or PBMCs. Deeply sampled blood TCRbeta repertoires from subjects exposed to, actively infected with, or recovered from COVID-19 were included in the dataset. The repertoires were released in a freely available public database meant as a resource for research on the immune response to SARS-CoV-2. The samples were drawn from the first 160 participants of the ongoing ImmuneRACE study and from over a thousand subjects provided by 6 global collaborators. The sample metadata nearly always contained a de-identified subject ID, COVID-19 status, age in years and sex. Where HLA class I and class II types were available, the types were taken from metadata supplied by the sample provider, not from assay-based typing.

Overall study results and their limits: Clinical and demographic metadata were provided uncurated, with the amount varying by source and participant.

Whole blood was collected in K2EDTA tubes by collaborating institutions according to the institutions' own protocols. For TCRbeta analysis, collaborators shipped samples as frozen whole blood, isolated PBMCs, or DNA extracted from either of those sample types. This TCR derives from a woman between 35 and 50 years old with acute or convalescent COVID-19. Rearrangement joined TRBV5-1 to TRBJ1-1, and 7 bases in between align with TRBD1. The sample consisted of peripheral blood. The CDR3 region has the sequence CASGSGDSVNTEAFF. The DNA sequence is given as TGCGCCAGCGGCTCAGGGGACAGTGTGAACACTGAAGCTTTCTTT.